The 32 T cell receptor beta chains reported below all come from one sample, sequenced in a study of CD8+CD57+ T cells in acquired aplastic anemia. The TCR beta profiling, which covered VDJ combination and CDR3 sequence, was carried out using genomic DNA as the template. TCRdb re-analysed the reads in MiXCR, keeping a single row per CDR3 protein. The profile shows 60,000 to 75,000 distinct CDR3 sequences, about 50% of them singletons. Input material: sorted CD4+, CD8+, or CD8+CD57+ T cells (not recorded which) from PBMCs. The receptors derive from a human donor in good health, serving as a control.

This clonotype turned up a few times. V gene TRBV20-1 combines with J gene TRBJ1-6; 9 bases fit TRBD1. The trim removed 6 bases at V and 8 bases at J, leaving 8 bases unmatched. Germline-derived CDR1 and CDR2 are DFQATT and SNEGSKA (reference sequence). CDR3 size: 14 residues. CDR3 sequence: CSALRTGEHSPLHF. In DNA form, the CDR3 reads TGCAGTGCACTACGGACAGGGGAGCATTCACCCCTCCACTTT.

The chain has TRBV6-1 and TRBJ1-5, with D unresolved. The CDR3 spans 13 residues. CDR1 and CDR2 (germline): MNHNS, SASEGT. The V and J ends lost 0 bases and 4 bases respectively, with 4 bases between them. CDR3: CASSEAGNQPQHF. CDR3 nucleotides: TGTGCCAGCAGTGAAGCGGGAAATCAGCCCCAGCATTTT.

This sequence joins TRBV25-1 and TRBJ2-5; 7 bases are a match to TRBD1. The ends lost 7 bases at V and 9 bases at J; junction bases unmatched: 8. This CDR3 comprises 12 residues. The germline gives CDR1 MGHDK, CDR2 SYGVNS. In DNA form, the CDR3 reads TGTGCCAGCATAGCCGACAGGGAAGCCCAGTACTTC. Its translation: CASIADREAQYF.

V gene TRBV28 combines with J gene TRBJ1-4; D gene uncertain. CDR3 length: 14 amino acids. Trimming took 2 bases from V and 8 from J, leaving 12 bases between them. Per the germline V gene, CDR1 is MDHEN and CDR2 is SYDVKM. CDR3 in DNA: TGTGCCAGCAGTTTACTCATCCCCCCCGAAAAACTGTTTTTT. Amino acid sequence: CASSLLIPPEKLFF.

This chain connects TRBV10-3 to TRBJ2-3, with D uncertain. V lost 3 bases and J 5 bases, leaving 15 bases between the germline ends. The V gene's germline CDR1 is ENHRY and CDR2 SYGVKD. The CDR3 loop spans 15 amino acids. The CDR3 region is CAISDPTWSRDTQYF. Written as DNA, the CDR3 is TGTGCCATCAGTGATCCGACATGGTCGAGAGATACGCAGTATTTT.

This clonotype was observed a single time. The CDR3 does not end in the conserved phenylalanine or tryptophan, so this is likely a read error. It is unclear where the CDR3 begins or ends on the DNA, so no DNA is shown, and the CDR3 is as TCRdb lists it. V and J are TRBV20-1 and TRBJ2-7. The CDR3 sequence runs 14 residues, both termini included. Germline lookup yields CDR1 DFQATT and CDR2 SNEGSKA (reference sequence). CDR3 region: CSARDKDGLYERYL.

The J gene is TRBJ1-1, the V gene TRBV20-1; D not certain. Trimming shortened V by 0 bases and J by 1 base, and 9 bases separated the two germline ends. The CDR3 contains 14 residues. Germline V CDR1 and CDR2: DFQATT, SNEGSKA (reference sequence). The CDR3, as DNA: TGCAGTGCTAGAGACCAGGCTTCGAACACTGAAGCTTTCTTT. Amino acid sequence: CSARDQASNTEAFF.

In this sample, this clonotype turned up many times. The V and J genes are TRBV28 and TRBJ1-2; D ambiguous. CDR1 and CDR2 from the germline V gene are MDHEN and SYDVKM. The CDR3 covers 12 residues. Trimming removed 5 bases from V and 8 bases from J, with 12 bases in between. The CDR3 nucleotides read TGTGCCAGCAGTGCCCGATCCTTCGGCTACACCTTC. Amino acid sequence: CASSARSFGYTF.

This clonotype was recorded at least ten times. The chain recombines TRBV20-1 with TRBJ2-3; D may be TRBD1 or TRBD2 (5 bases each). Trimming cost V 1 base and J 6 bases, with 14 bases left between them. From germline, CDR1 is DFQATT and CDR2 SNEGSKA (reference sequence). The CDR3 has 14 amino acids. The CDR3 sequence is CSARVGGLTDTQYF. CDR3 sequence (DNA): TGCAGTGCTAGAGTTGGGGGTTTAACGGATACGCAGTATTTT.

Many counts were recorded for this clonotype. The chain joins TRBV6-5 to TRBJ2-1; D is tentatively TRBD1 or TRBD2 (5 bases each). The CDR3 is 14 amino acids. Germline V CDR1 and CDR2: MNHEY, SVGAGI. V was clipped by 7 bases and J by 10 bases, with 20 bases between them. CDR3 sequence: CASTSLGAKWEQFF. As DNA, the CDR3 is TGTGCCAGCACCTCACTAGGGGCTAAGTGGGAGCAGTTCTTC.

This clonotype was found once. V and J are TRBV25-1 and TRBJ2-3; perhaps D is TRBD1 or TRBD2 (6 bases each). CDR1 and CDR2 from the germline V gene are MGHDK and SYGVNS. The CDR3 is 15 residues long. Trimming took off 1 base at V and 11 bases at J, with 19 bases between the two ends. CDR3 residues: CASSEFGGRTVEQYF. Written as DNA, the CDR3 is TGTGCCAGCAGTGAATTCGGGGGCCGTACAGTTGAGCAGTATTTT.

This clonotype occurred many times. CDR3 amino acids: CASRPPRRPGGYTF. DNA for the CDR3: TGTGCCAGCCGCCCCCCACGACGGCCCGGGGGCTACACCTTC. The chain joins TRBV5-6 to TRBJ1-2; D is ambiguous. V was clipped by 7 bases and J by 8 bases, with 21 bases between them. Germline CDR1 SGHDT, CDR2 YYEEEE. This CDR3 has 14 amino acids.

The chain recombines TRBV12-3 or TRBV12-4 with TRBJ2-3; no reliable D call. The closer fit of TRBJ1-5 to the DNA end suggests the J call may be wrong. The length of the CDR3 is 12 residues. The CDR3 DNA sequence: TGTGCCAGCAGCCCCGGGAGTGATACGCAGCATTTT. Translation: CASSPGSDTQHF.

CDR3 sequence: CASSQQRGLGFLGQFF. The CDR3 DNA reads as TGTGCCAGCAGTCAACAAAGAGGGTTAGGGTTCCTTGGGCAGTTCTTC. This chain connects TRBV2 to TRBJ2-1; weak D call: TRBD2 (5 bases). The V end was cut by 5 bases, the J end by 12 bases, with 26 bases between. The germline V gene encodes CDR1 SNHLY and CDR2 FYNNEI. The length of the CDR3 is 16 residues.

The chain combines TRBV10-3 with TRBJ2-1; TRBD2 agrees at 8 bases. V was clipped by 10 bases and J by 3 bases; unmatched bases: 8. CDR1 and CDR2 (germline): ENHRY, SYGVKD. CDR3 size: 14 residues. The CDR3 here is CATGSGGGYNEQFF. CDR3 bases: TGTGCCACGGGATCGGGGGGGGGCTACAATGAGCAGTTCTTC.

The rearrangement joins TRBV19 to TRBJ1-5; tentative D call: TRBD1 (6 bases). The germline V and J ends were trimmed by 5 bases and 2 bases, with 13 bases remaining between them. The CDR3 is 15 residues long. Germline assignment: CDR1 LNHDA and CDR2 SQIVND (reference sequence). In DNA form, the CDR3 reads TGTGCCAGTAGTTGGGGGGCGGGAGGCAATCAGCCCCAGCATTTT. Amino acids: CASSWGAGGNQPQHF.

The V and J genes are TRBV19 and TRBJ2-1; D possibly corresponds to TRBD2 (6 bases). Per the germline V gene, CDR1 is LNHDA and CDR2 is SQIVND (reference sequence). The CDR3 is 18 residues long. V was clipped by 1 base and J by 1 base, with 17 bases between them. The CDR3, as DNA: TGTGCCAGTAGTATAGTTACCGGGGCAGGGAGGTCCTACAATGAGCAGTTCTTC. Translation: CASSIVTGAGRSYNEQFF.

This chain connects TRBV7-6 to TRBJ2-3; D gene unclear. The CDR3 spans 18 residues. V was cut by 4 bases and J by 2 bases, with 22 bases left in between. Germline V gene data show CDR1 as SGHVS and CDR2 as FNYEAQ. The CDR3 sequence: CASSSLGYTLRDTDTQYF. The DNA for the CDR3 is TGTGCCAGCAGCTCACTGGGCTACACCCTCCGAGACACAGATACGCAGTATTTT.

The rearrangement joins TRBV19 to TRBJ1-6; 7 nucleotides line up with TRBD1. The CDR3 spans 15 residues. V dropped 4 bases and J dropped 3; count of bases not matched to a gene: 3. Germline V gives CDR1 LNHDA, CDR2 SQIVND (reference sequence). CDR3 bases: TGTGCCAGTAGTACCTCAGGGGGCTATAATTCACCCCTCCACTTT. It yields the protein CASSTSGGYNSPLHF.

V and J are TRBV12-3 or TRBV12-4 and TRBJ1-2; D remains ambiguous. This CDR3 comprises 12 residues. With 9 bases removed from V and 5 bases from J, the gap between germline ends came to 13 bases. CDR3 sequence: CASSISVYGYTF. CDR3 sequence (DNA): TGTGCCAGTAGTATCTCCGTATATGGCTACACCTTC.

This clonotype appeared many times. The CDR3 is CASSQDPGVETQYF. CDR3 in DNA: TGTGCCAGCAGCCAAGATCCAGGGGTGGAGACCCAGTACTTC. J is TRBJ2-5 and V is TRBV3-1; D may be TRBD1 (6 bases). V was trimmed by 0 bases and J by 5 bases, leaving 10 bases between them. The CDR3 loop spans 14 amino acids. From germline, CDR1 is LGHDT and CDR2 YNNKEL (reference sequence).

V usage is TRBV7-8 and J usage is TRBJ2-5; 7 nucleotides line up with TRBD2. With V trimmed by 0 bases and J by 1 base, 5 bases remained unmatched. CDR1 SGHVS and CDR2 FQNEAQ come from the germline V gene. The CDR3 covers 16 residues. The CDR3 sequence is CASSLAGSGFQETQYF. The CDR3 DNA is TGTGCCAGCAGCTTAGCGGGTAGCGGGTTCCAAGAGACCCAGTACTTC.

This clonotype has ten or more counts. Here the CDR3 DNA reads TGTGCCAGCAGAAAAGGGACAGGGGGCGAGCAGTACTTC. It yields the protein CASRKGTGGEQYF. This chain uses TRBV11-2 with TRBJ2-7; 11 nucleotides match TRBD1. Germline CDR1 is SGHAT and CDR2 is FQNNGV. CDR3 length equals 13 residues. Trimming took 6 bases from V and 6 from J; bases not matched to a gene: 4.

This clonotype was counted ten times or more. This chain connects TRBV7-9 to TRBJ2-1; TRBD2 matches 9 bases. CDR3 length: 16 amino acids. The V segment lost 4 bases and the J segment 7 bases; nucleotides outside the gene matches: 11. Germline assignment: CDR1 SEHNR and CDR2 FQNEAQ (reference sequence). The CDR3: CASSSGASGRLNEQFF. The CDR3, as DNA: TGTGCCAGCAGCTCCGGTGCCAGCGGGAGGCTGAATGAGCAGTTCTTC. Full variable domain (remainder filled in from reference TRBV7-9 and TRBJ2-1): DTGVSQNPRHKITKRGQNVTFRCDPISEHNRLYWYRQTLGQGPEFLTYFQNEAQLEKSRLLSDRFSAERPKGSFSTLEIQRTEQGDSAMYLCASSSGASGRLNEQFFGPGTRLTVL.

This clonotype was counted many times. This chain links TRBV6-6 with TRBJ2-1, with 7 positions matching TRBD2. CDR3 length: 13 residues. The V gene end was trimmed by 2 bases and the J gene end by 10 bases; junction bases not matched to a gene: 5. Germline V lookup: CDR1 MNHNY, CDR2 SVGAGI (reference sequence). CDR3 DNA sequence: TGTGCCAGCAGTTACACTAGCGTAGGGGAGCAGTTCTTC. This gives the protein CASSYTSVGEQFF.

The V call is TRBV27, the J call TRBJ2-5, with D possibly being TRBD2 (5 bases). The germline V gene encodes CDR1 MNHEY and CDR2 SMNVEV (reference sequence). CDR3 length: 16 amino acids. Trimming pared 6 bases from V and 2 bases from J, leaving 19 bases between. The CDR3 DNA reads TGTGCCAGCAGCTCGGGGTTGGGGTTAAAACAAGAGACCCAGTACTTC. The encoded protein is CASSSGLGLKQETQYF.

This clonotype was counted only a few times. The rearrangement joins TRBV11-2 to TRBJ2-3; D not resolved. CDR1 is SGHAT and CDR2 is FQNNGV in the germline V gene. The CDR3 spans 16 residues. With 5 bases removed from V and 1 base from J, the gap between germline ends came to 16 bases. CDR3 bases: TGTGCCAGCAGCGCCCGGCCAACCGGAGGCACAGATACGCAGTATTTT. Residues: CASSARPTGGTDTQYF.

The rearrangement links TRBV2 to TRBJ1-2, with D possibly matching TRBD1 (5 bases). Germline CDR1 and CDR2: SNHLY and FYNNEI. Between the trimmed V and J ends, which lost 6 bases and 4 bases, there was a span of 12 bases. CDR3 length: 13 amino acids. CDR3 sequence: CASSARQSYGYTF. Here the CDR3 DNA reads TGTGCCAGCAGCGCCCGACAGAGCTATGGCTACACCTTC.

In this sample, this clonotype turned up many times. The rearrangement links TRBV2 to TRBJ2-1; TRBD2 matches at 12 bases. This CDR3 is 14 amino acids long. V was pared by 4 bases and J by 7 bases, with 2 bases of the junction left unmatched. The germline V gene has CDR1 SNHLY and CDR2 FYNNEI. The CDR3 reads CASSGTSGRNEQFF. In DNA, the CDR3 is TGTGCCAGCAGTGGAACTAGCGGGAGGAATGAGCAGTTCTTC.

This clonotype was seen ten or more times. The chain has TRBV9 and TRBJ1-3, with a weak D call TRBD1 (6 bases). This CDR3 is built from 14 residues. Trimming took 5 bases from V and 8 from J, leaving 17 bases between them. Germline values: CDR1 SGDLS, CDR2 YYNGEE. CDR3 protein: CASRSGALNYTIYF. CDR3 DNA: TGTGCCAGCAGATCGGGGGCTCTAAATTACACCATATATTTT.

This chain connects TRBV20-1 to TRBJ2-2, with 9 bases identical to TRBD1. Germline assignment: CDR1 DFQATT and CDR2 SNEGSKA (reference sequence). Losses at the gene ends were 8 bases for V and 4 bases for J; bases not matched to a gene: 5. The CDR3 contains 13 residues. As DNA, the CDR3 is TGCAGTACCGGGACAGGGAGCACCGGGGAGCTGTTTTTT. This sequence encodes CSTGTGSTGELFF.

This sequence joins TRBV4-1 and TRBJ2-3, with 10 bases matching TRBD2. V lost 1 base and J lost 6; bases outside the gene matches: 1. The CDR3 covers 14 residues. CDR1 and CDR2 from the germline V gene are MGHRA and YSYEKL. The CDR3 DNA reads TGCGCCAGCAGCCAAGCTAGCGGGGGTGATACGCAGTATTTT. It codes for CASSQASGGDTQYF.